This T cell receptor beta chain emerged from a study of T cells in tuberculosis. At the level of the study: In South Africa, adults with active tuberculosis were compared with IGRA-negative and latently infected IGRA-positive adolescents.

Study-level findings and limits: Active tuberculosis patients had shorter CDR3-alpha; the beta difference was nonsignificant. Classification accuracy was about 90% (AUROC under 0.95) with the GMM-specific repertoire.

A note on this clone: Its target is unknown.

V dropped 4 bases and J dropped 5; count of bases not matched to a gene: 5. Germline V lookup: CDR1 LGHNA, CDR2 YNFKEQ. The CDR3 is 16 residues long. Repertoires were generated with immunoSEQ multiplex PCR, while TCRdb's copy carries only in-frame clones and drops some. The sample includes about 34,000 clones, under 95% of them seen just once. Time point specified: new active TB diagnosis, blood taken before or within 7 days of starting treatment. Tuberculosis was confirmed by positive sputum smear and/or M. tuberculosis culture. The sample here was PBMCs, taken at tuberculosis diagnosis. V usage is TRBV4-2 and J usage is TRBJ2-7; 16 bases match TRBD2. This TCR derives from an adult with tuberculosis. The CDR3 is CASSRGTSGGVDEQYF. The DNA for the CDR3 is TGTGCCAGCAGCCGAGGGACTAGCGGGGGGGTGGACGAGCAGTACTTC.